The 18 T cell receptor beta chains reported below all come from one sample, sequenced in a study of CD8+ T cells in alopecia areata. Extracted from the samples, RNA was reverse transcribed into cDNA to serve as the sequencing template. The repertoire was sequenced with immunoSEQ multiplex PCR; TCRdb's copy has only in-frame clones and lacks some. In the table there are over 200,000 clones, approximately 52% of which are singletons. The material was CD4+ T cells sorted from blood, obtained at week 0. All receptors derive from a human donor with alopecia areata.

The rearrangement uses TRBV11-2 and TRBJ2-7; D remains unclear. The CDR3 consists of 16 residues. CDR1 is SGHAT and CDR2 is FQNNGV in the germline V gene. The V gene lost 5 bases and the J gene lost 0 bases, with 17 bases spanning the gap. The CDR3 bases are TGTGCCAGCAGCCGGCGCGGAACAATTCCCTCCTACGAGCAGTACTTC. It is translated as CASSRRGTIPSYEQYF. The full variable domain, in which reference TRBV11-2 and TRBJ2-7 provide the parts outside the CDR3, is EAGVAQSPRYKIIEKRQSVAFWCNPISGHATLYWYQQILGQGPKLLIQFQNNGVVDDSQLPKDRFSAERLKGVDSTLKIQPAKLEDSAVYLCASSRRGTIPSYEQYFGPGTRLTVT.

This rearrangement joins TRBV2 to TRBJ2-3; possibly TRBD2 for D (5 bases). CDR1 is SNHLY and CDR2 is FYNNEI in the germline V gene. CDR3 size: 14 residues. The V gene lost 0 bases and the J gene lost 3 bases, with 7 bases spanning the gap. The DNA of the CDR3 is TGTGCCAGCAGTGAAGCAGGCGGGACAGATACGCAGTATTTT. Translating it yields CASSEAGGTDTQYF.

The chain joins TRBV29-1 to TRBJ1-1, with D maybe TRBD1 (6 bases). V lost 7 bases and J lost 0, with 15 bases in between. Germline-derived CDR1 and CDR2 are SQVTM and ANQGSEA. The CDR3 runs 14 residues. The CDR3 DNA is TGCAGCGCTGGCCGGGGGGGGCTGAACACTGAAGCTTTCTTT. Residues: CSAGRGGLNTEAFF.

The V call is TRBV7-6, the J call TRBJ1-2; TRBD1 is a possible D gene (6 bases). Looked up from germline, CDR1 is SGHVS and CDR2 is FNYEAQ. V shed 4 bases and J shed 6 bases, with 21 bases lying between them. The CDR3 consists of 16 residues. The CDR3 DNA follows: TGTGCCAGCAGCTCCGGACAGCTCCTGTCGGAACATGGCTACACCTTC. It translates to CASSSGQLLSEHGYTF.

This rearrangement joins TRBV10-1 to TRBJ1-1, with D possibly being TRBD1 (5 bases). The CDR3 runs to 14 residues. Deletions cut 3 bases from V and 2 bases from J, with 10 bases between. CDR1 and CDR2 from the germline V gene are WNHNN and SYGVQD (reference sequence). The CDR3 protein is CASSDGRDNTEAFF. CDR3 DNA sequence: TGCGCCAGCAGTGATGGGAGGGACAACACTGAAGCTTTCTTT.

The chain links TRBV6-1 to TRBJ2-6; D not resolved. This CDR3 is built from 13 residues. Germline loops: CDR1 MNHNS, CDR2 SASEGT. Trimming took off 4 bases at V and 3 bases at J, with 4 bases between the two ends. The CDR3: CASSVDGANVLTF. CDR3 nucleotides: TGTGCCAGCAGTGTTGATGGGGCCAACGTCCTGACTTTC.

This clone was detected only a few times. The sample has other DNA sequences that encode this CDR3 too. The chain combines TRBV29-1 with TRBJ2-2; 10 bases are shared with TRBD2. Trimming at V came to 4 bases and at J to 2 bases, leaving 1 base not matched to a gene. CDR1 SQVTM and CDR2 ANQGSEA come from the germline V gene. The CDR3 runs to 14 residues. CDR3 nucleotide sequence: TGCAGCGTTGGGACTAGCGGAAACACCGGGGAGCTGTTTTTT. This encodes CSVGTSGNTGELFF.

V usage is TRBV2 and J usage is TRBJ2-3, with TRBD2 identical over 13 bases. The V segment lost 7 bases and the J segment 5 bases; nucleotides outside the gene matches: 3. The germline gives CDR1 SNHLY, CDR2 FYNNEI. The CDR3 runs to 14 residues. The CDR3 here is CASKGLAGQDTQYF. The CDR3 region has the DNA TGTGCCAGCAAGGGACTAGCGGGACAAGATACGCAGTATTTT.

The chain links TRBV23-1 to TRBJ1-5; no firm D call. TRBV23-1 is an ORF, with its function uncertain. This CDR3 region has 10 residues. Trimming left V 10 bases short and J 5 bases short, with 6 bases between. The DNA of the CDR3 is TGCGCCACCCTCTATCAGCCCCAGCATTTT. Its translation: CATLYQPQHF.

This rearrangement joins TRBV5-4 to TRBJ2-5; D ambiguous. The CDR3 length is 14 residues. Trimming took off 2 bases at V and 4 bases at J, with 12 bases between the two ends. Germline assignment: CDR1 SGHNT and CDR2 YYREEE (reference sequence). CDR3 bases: TGTGCCAGCAGCTTAGGTGCAGGAAGAGAGACCCAGTACTTC. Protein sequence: CASSLGAGRETQYF.

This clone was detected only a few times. CDR3 nucleotides: TGCAGCGTTGAGGGCTTGACAGAGGGACCCTACGAGCAGTACTTC. Translating gives CSVEGLTEGPYEQYF. This chain links TRBV29-1 with TRBJ2-7; either TRBD1 or TRBD2 may fit D (5 bases each). Trimming stripped 3 bases from V and 2 bases from J, with 17 bases between. CDR1 and CDR2 from the germline V gene are SQVTM and ANQGSEA. This CDR3 spans 15 amino acids.

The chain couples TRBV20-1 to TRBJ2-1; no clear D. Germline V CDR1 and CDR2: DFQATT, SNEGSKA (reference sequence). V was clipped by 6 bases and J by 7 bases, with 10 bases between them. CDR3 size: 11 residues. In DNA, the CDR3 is TGCAGTGCCCACCTACAGAATGAGCAGTTCTTC. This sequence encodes CSAHLQNEQFF.

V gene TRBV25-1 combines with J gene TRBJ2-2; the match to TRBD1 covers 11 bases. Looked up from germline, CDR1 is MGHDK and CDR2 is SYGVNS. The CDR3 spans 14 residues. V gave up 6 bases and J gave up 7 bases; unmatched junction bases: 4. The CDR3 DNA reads TGTGCCAGCAGGGGACAGGGGGAAATCGGGGAGCTGTTTTTT. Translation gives CASRGQGEIGELFF.

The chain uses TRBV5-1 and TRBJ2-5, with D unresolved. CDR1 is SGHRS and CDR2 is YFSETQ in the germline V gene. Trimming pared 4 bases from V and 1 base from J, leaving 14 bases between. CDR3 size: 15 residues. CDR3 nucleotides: TGCGCCAGCAGCAGAGCGAACGGAATCCAAGAGACCCAGTACTTC. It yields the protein CASSRANGIQETQYF.

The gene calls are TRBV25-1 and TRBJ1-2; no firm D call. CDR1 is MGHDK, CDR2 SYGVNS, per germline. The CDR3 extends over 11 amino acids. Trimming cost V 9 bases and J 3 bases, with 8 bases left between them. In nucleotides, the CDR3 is TGTGCCAGATTAGGCTACTATGGCTACACCTTC. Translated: CARLGYYGYTF.

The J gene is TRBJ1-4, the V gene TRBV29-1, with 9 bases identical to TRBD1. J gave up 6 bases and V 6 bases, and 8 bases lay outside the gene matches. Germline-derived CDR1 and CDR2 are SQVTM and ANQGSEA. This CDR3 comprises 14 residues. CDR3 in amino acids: CSVNLGQGYEKLFF. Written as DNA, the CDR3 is TGCAGCGTAAACCTAGGACAGGGGTATGAAAAACTGTTTTTT.

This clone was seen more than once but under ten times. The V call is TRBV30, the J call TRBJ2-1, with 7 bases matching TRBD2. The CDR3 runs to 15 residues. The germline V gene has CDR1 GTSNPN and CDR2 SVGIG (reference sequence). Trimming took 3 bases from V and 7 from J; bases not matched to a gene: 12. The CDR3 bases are TGTGCCTGGAGCTTCCCGGGACTACCAGGGAATGAGCAGTTCTTC. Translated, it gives CAWSFPGLPGNEQFF.

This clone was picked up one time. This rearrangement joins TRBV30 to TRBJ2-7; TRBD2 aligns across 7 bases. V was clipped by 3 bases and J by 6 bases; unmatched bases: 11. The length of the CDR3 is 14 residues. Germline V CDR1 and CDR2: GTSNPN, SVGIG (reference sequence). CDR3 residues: CAWSIRSSGGEQYF. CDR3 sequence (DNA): TGTGCCTGGAGCATTCGTTCGTCGGGAGGCGAGCAGTACTTC.